This record concerns one T cell receptor beta chain sequence. Its antigen is as yet unknown. This specimen belongs to a study of cytomegalovirus exposure and HLA in healthy donors. Germline V gene data show CDR1 as LNHNV and CDR2 as YYDKDF (reference sequence). Trimming took 4 bases from V and 0 from J, leaving 10 bases between them. CDR3 size: 15 residues. Study-wide points: The Asian-associated ancestry cluster reportedly had fewer N-insertions than the 666-donor mean in a later analysis. With later analysis, a missense DCLRE1C variant became linked to TCR beta V- and J-gene trimming. Being productive about 90% or about 30% of the time was typical of most TCR beta V segments in an earlier analysis.

The PCR ran on 60 Vbeta and 13 Jbeta primers. The repertoire was sequenced with immunoSEQ multiplex PCR; TCRdb's copy has only in-frame clones and lacks some. The sample has fewer than 300,000 clones, 80% seen once; the top ten hold roughly 0.3%. The sequencing input was PBMCs. This clonotype was obtained from a girl aged 2 to 10 in good health and CMV-seronegative. The rearrangement uses TRBV15 and TRBJ1-5, with unresolved D. In DNA form, the CDR3 reads TGTGCCACCAGCATCGAGTTAAATAGCAATCAGCCCCAGCATTTT. This gives the protein CATSIELNSNQPQHF.